The rows below give T cell receptor beta chains drawn from one sample of a study of cytomegalovirus exposure and HLA in healthy donors. Some clones are missing from TCRdb's copy, which holds only in-frame ones; the method was immunoSEQ multiplex PCR. The sample shows some 180,000 clones, around 82% of them seen only once. Sequences were obtained from PBMCs. The receptors were gathered from a woman aged 25 to 45 in good health and CMV-seropositive. The CDR3 runs from the conserved cysteine through the conserved F or W. Fields, in order: V gene, J gene, D gene, CDR3 length, clone size, CDR3 DNA, CDR3 protein. A D gene is named only where the DNA matches it firmly. A clone size is listed for some rows: how often the clone was seen (once, few, many), or a class if it is expanded.

TRBV10-1	TRBJ2-7	TRBD1	14	NA	TGCGCCAGCACCCGGGACAGAAATCCCTACGAGCAGTACTTC	CASTRDRNPYEQYF
TRBV28	TRBJ2-2	NA	14	NA	TGTGCCAGCAGTTTAGGCAGGAACACCGGGGAGCTGTTTTTT	CASSLGRNTGELFF
TRBV7-2	TRBJ2-5	TRBD1	13	NA	TGTGCCAGCGGCAGGGGGCTCGGGGAGACCCAGTACTTC	CASGRGLGETQYF
TRBV7-3	TRBJ1-6	TRBD1	16	NA	TGTGCCAGCAGCTTAATTGAGAGGGACAGTTATTCACCCCTCCACTTT	CASSLIERDSYSPLHF
TRBV9	TRBJ1-4	NA	15	NA	TGTGCCAGCAGCCCATCGGGGGTCCTTAATGAAAAACTGTTTTTT	CASSPSGVLNEKLFF
TRBV5-1	TRBJ2-7	NA	13	NA	TGCGCCAGCAGCCCGACCGGGTCCTACGAGCAGTACTTC	CASSPTGSYEQYF
TRBV4-1	TRBJ2-3	NA	14	once	TGCGCCAGCAGCCCCATAGCCCCCACAGATACGCAGTATTTT	CASSPIAPTDTQYF
TRBV5-4	TRBJ2-1	TRBD2	16	once	TGTGCCAGCAGCTTGGCACTAGCGGGGGGGTGGAATGAGCAGTTCTTC	CASSLALAGGWNEQFF
TRBV18	TRBJ2-7	NA	14	few	TGTGCCAGCTCACCAGATACGGTCAACTACGAGCAGTACTTC	CASSPDTVNYEQYF
TRBV27	TRBJ1-2	NA	14	NA	TGTGCCAGCAGGCGACAGAATTTGAACTATGGCTACACCTTC	CASRRQNLNYGYTF
TRBV6-5	TRBJ2-1	TRBD2	15	NA	TGTGCCAGCAGTTACTCGGCGGGGGGAAACAATGAGCAGTTCTTC	CASSYSAGGNNEQFF
TRBV7-8	TRBJ2-2	TRBD1	17	NA	TGTGCCAGCAGCTTAGTAAGACAGGGAACGAACACCGGGGAGCTGTTTTTT	CASSLVRQGTNTGELFF
TRBV18	TRBJ2-7	TRBD2	14	once	TGTGCCAGCTCACCCGGGGCGGGGGGCTACGAGCAGTACTTC	CASSPGAGGYEQYF
TRBV11-2	TRBJ2-5	NA	13	few	TGTGCCAGCAGTATGGGGACACCTGAGACCCAGTACTTC	CASSMGTPETQYF
TRBV30	TRBJ2-7	TRBD1	14	NA	TGTGCCTGGTCCCGACAGGGGGCGCCCTACGAGCAGTACTTC	CAWSRQGAPYEQYF
TRBV5-6	TRBJ2-1	NA	13	NA	TGTGCCAGCAGCAATACTTTTAGCAATGAGCAGTTCTTC	CASSNTFSNEQFF
TRBV27	TRBJ1-1	NA	12	NA	TGTGCCAGCAGTCCCCTCCAGGGGAAAGCTTTCTTT	CASSPLQGKAFF
TRBV7-6	TRBJ2-7	TRBD1	13	NA	TGTGCCAGCAGCTTGAGGGGGCCGGGCGAGCAGTACTTC	CASSLRGPGEQYF
TRBV7-2	TRBJ2-3	TRBD2	15	NA	TGTGCCAGCAGCTCAAGCGGGAGACTCACAGATACGCAGTATTTT	CASSSSGRLTDTQYF
TRBV19	TRBJ1-3	NA	14	NA	TGTGCCAGTAGTATTGACAGCTCTGGAAACACCATATATTTT	CASSIDSSGNTIYF
TRBV28	TRBJ2-5	NA	14	NA	TGTGCCAGCAGTTTATGGACTCACCAAGAGACCCAGTACTTC	CASSLWTHQETQYF
TRBV5-6	TRBJ2-7	NA	16	once	TGTGCCAGCAGCGGCCCCCTTGGGGAGACCTCCTACGAGCAGTACTTC	CASSGPLGETSYEQYF
TRBV25-1	TRBJ2-7	TRBD1	14	NA	TGTGCCAGCAGTGTCCGGGACAGGGAGTACGAGCAGTACTTC	CASSVRDREYEQYF
TRBV5-1	TRBJ2-5	TRBD1	16	NA	TGCGCCAGCAGCCTGAGGCTGGGACAGTACCAAGAGACCCAGTACTTC	CASSLRLGQYQETQYF
TRBV5-6	TRBJ2-7	NA	15	few	TGTGCCAGCAGCTTGCAGGGGCTAGCGGCCTACGAGCAGTACTTC	CASSLQGLAAYEQYF
TRBV4-2	TRBJ1-3	NA	17	NA	TGTGCCAGCAGCCAAGCGGGTTTCAGAAGCTCTGGAAACACCATATATTTT	CASSQAGFRSSGNTIYF
TRBV11-2	TRBJ1-1	NA	14	NA	TGTGCCAGCAGCTTATACGGGGGGCCTACTGAAGCTTTCTTT	CASSLYGGPTEAFF
TRBV7-9	TRBJ2-4	TRBD1	15	NA	TGTGCCAGCAGCTTACCACAGGGGCCTAAAAACATTCAGTACTTC	CASSLPQGPKNIQYF
TRBV5-6	TRBJ2-1	TRBD2	14	NA	TGTGCCAGCAGCTATGGACTAGCGGTCAATGAGCAGTTCTTC	CASSYGLAVNEQFF
TRBV11-2	TRBJ1-2	NA	13	NA	TGTGCCAGCAGCTTAGACTTCTCAGGCGGCTACACCTTC	CASSLDFSGGYTF
TRBV7-9	TRBJ1-1	TRBD1	13	NA	TGTGCCAGCAGCTCGGGACAGGGAAAAGAAGCTTTCTTT	CASSSGQGKEAFF
TRBV4-2	TRBJ1-1	NA	17	few	TGTGCCAGCAGCCAAGGCAAGATCGGGAAAATGAACACTGAAGCTTTCTTT	CASSQGKIGKMNTEAFF
TRBV10-1	TRBJ2-1	TRBD1	15	NA	TGCGCCAGCAGTGCCGGGACAGGGGGAAGTAATGAGCAGTTCTTC	CASSAGTGGSNEQFF
TRBV28	TRBJ2-1	NA	12	NA	TGTGCCAGCGGGGGCCTGTACAATGAGCAGTTCTTC	CASGGLYNEQFF
TRBV19	TRBJ2-3	NA	13	NA	TGTGCCAGTAGTCCGGGGTCTACAGATACGCAGTATTTT	CASSPGSTDTQYF
TRBV5-4	TRBJ2-1	NA	13	NA	TGTGCCAGCAGCTTGGTGGCCGTCAATGAGCAGTTCTTC	CASSLVAVNEQFF
TRBV28	TRBJ1-2	NA	11	NA	TGTGCCAGCAGTTTATCGAGTGGCTACACCTTC	CASSLSSGYTF
TRBV12-5	TRBJ2-7	NA	15	once	TGTGCTAGTGGTTTAGCCACAGTGAGCTCCTACGAGCAGTACTTC	CASGLATVSSYEQYF
TRBV7-9	TRBJ2-7	TRBD1	15	few	TGTGCCAGCAGCTACGGACAGGGTCGACCCTACGAGCAGTACTTC	CASSYGQGRPYEQYF
TRBV6-6	TRBJ2-7	TRBD2	13	NA	TGTGCCAGCAGACTGGGACTAGCGTACGAGCAGTGCTTC	CASRLGLAYEQCF
TRBV28	TRBJ1-2	TRBD1	14	NA	TGTGCCAGCAGTTTCATGACAGGGTTGTATGGCTACACCTTC	CASSFMTGLYGYTF
TRBV9	TRBJ2-5	TRBD2	15	NA	TGTGCCAGCAGCGTGTTAGCGGGGGGGCAAGAGACCCAGTACTTC	CASSVLAGGQETQYF
TRBV6-1	TRBJ1-1	TRBD1	13	NA	TGTGCCAGCAGTTATCACAGGGGCCCTGAAGCTTTCTTT	CASSYHRGPEAFF
TRBV6-5	TRBJ1-2	NA	14	NA	TGTGCCAGCAGTTACTCATCCTCTAACTATGGCTACACCTTC	CASSYSSSNYGYTF
TRBV7-2	TRBJ1-1	NA	15	NA	TGTGCCAGCAGCAAGCAGCCGGGACAGAACACTGAAGCTTTCTTT	CASSKQPGQNTEAFF
TRBV5-1	TRBJ2-4	NA	14	NA	TGCGCCAGCTCAGGGGGACTAGCCAAAAACATTCAGTACTTC	CASSGGLAKNIQYF
TRBV18	TRBJ1-6	TRBD1	15	NA	TGTGCCAGCTCACCACGGCCAGGGGGCGATTCACCCCTCCACTTT	CASSPRPGGDSPLHF
TRBV27	TRBJ2-5	TRBD2	16	NA	TGTGCCAGCAGTCTCCGGACTAGCGGGGACCAAGAGACCCAGTACTTC	CASSLRTSGDQETQYF